This T cell receptor (beta chain) was sequenced in a study of blood T cell repertoires in COVID-19. On the study more broadly: PBMCs, B-cell-depleted T cells, or T cells were the source of the cDNA or gDNA that made up the material.

The junction had 6 bases not matched to a gene; V was cut back by 4 bases and J by 4 bases. Germline V lookup: CDR1 LGHDT, CDR2 YNNKEL (reference sequence). This CDR3 is built from 15 residues. The study recruited people aged 18 to 89 years across around 24 US areas. The method was immunoSEQ multiplex PCR; TCRdb's version includes in-frame clones alone and lacks a portion of them. This sample has 400,000 to 500,000 clones, with more than 75% found just once. The chain recombines TRBV3-1 (or the pseudogene TRBV3-2) with TRBJ1-3; 8 nucleotides match TRBD1. The source is a woman aged 40 to 49 who had recovered from COVID-19. Specimen: PBMCs or T cells enriched from blood (not recorded which). CDR3 in amino acids: CASSLSRTGGNTIYF. CDR3 sequence (DNA): TGTGCCAGCAGCCTATCTAGGACAGGGGGAAACACCATATATTTT.